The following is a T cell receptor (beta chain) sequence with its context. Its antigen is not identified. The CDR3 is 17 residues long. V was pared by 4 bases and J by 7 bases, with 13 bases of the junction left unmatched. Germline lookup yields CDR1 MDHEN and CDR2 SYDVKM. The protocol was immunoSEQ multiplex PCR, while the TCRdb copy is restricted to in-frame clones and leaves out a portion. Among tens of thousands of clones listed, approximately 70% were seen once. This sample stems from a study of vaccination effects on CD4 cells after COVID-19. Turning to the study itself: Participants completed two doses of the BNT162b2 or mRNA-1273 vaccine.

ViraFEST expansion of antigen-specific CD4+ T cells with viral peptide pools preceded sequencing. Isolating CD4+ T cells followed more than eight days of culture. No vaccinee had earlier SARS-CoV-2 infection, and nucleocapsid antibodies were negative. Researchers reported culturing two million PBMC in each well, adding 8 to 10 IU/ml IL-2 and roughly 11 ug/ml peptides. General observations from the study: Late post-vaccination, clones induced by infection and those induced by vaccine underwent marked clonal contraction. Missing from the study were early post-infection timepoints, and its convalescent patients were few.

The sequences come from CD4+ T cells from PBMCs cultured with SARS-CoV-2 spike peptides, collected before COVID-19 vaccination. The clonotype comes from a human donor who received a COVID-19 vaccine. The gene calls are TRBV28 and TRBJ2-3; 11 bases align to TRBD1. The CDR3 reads CASSSHIRDRGKYTQYF. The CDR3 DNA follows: TGTGCCAGCAGTTCCCATATCCGGGACAGGGGGAAATATACGCAGTATTTT.